The TCR beta chain described here comes from a study of OX40 agonist ivuxolimab in advanced cancers. Using immunoSEQ multiplex PCR, the repertoire was profiled, and TCRdb retains in-frame clones only, with some absent. The sample lists some 76,000 clones; about 85% were seen once. V was shortened by 6 bases and J by 2 bases, with 10 bases between the two germline ends. The germline CDR1 and CDR2 sequences are LGHNA and YSLEER. This CDR3 is 13 amino acids long. Remarks on this clone: Its antigen is undetermined.

Study results and limitations: The antigens recognized by the expanded peripheral T cells, that is their antigen specificity, were not determined.

The V gene is TRBV4-3, the J gene TRBJ1-1; D gene ambiguous. This specimen consisted of CD4+ or CD8+ T cells sorted from blood, obtained in a trial of the OX40 agonist ivuxolimab. This TCR came from an adult with an advanced solid tumor such as melanoma, head and neck, liver or kidney cancer. CDR3: CASSRSFNTEAFF. The CDR3 DNA sequence: TGCGCCAGCAGTCGCTCGTTTAACACTGAAGCTTTCTTT.